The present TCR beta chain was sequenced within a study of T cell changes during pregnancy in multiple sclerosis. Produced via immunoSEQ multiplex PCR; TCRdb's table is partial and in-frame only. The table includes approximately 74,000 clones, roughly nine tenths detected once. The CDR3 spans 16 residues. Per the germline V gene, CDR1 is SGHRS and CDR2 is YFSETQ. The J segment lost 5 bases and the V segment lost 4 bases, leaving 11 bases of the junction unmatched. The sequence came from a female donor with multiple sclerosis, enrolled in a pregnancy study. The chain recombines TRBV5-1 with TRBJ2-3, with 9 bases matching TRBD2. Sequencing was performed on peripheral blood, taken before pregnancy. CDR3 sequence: CASSRLAGKYRDTQYF. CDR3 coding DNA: TGCGCCAGCAGCCGGCTAGCGGGGAAGTACAGAGATACGCAGTATTTT. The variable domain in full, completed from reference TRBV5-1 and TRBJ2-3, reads KAGVTQTPRYLIKTRGQQVTLSCSPISGHRSVSWYQQTPGQGLQFLFEYFSETQRNKGNFPGRFSGRQFSNSRSEMNVSTLELGDSALYLCASSRLAGKYRDTQYFGPGTRLTVL.